The clone carrying this T cell receptor (beta chain) was seen a handful of times. The data were produced by immunoSEQ multiplex PCR, yet TCRdb's version contains in-frame clones alone and is incomplete. This table has 20,000 to 25,000 clones, around 87% appearing once. This sample is part of a study of blood T cell repertoires in COVID-19. Study information: The United States, Italy and Spain provided the acute and convalescent COVID-19 samples.

From germline, CDR1 is MGHRA and CDR2 YSYEKL. Deletions cut 0 bases from V and 9 bases from J, with 18 bases between. The CDR3 loop spans 17 amino acids. This chain uses TRBV4-1 with TRBJ1-6, with no clear D. The source of this sequence is a human donor with active COVID-19. The donor label of this sample is uncertain. Material: peripheral blood. CDR3 coding DNA: TGCGCCAGCAGCCAAGATCGACTAATGGCGAGGAGTTCACCCCTCCACTTT. It specifies CASSQDRLMARSSPLHF.